This record concerns one T cell receptor beta chain sequence. No antigen is known for it. Base qualities are missing; no much larger clone stands one base away. The library was built by means of the immunoSEQ multiplex PCR assay. Regarding the original processing steps: A statistical classification framework was developed to diagnose cytomegalovirus status using the catalog of TCR beta chain sequences. The clones in this table, taken by TCRdb from immuneACCESS, are in-frame only. Not every clone is retained; where verified, under half of the shortfall comes from an unresolved V gene, and the cause of the rest is unknown. V and J calls and clone size follow that table, whereas D and trimming were derived from the DNA. This sample comprises roughly 120,000 clones, roughly nine tenths of them detected only once. The ten biggest clones cover about 3% of the sample. Donors formed part of the validation cohort, which comprised about 120 subjects and was distinct from the first cohort of roughly 600 subjects.

The data originate from a study of cytomegalovirus exposure and HLA in healthy donors (dated by TCRdb to about 2017). Study-level background: According to a later analysis, one platform produced both the 100 to 150 validation repertoires and the 700 or so repertoires of the first cohort. The study was designed to test whether signatures of past pathogen exposure could be identified by cataloging public T cell receptors. A separate validation cohort of over a hundred different subjects was used in addition to the approximately 700-subject first cohort. High-throughput TCR immunosequencing, statistical association of individual TCRs with disease status, and machine learning were combined to predict cytomegalovirus infection status. The full study reports these points: The classifier was reported to diagnose cytomegalovirus status with high specificity and sensitivity in both the original cohort and the validation cohort. A later analysis lacked HLA typing for the validation cohort, so it scored co-occurrence in that cohort across all 120 or so repertoires. A later analysis found that TCRs clustered in the first cohort also tended to co-occur in the 130 or so validation repertoires, with 94% of cluster scores above 0. The authors suggested that the approach could potentially be extended to other disease states and immunological phenotypes. In vitro tests confirmed that a few of the cytomegalovirus-associated TCR beta chains recognize cytomegalovirus antigens. The study listed 164 TCR beta chains as associated with cytomegalovirus. Most TCR sequences were seen in very few donors, while some public TCRs were found in many individuals.

Trimming at the junction amounts to 11 bases on V and 0 bases on J, and the germline ends lie 14 bases apart. CDR1 and CDR2 (MNHNS, SASEGT) derive from the germline V gene. CDR3 length: 13 amino acids, cysteine to phenylalanine. Only the CDR3 DNA is retained, 39 bases long and in frame from the first base. The chain is encoded by TRBV6-1 joined to TRBJ2-7; the D segment could be TRBD2, given 6 matching bases. Sequenced sample: PBMCs. The clonotype was recovered from a man aged 25 to 45 in good health and CMV-seronegative. The DNA is TGTGCCGCCGCCCCCGGGAGCTCCTACGAGCAGTACTTC. Translated, this is CAAAPGSSYEQYF.